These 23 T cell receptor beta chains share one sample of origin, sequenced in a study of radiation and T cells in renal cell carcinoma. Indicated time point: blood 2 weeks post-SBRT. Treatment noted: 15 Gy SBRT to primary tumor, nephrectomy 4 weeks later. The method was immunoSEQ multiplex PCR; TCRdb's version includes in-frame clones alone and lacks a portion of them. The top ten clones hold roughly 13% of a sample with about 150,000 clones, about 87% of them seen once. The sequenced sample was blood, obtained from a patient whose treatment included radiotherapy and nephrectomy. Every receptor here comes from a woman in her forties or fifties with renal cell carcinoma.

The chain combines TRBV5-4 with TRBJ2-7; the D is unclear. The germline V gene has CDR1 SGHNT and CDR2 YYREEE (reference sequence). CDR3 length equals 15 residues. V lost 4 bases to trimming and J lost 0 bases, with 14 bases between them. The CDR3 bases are TGTGCCAGCAGCCCCGCAGCCCTTAGCTCCTACGAGCAGTACTTC. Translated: CASSPAALSSYEQYF.

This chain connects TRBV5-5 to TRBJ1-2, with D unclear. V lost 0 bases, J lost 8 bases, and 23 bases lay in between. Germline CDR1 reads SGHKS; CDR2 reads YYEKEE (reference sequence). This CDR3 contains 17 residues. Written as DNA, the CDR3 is TGTGCCAGCAGCTTGGGAGTAGGTCGGAGAATAATTGGCGGCTACACCTTC. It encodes CASSLGVGRRIIGGYTF.

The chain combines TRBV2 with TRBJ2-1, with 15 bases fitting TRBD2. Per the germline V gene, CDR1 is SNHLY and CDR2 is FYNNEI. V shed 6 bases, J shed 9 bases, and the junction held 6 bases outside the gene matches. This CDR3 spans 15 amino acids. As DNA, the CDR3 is TGTGCCAGCAGCTACGGACTAGCGGGGGGGATTGAGCAGTTCTTC. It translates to CASSYGLAGGIEQFF.

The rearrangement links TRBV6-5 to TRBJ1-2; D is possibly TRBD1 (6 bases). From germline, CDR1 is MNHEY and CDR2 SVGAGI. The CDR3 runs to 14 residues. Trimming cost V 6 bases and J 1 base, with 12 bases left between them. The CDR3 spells CASRRTVLNYGYTF. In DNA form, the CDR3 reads TGTGCCAGCAGACGGACAGTCCTTAACTATGGCTACACCTTC.

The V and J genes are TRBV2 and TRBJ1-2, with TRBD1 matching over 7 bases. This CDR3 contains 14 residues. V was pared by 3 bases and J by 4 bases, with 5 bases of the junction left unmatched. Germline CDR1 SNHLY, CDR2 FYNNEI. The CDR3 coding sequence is TGTGCCAGCAGTGACACAACAGGGGCCTATGGCTACACCTTC. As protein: CASSDTTGAYGYTF.

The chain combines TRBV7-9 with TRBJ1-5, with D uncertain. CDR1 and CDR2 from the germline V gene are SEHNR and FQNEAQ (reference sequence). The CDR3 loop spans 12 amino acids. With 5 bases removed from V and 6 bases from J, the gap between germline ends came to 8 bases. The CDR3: CASSRQSQPQHF. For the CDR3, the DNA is TGTGCCAGCAGCCGCCAGAGTCAGCCCCAGCATTTT.

The CDR3 loop is CATSREGSGPETQYF. The CDR3 region has the DNA TGTGCCACCAGCAGAGAAGGGAGCGGGCCCGAGACCCAGTACTTC. The chain is built from TRBV15 and TRBJ2-5; D may be TRBD2 (6 bases). With 0 bases removed from V and 5 bases from J, the gap between germline ends came to 13 bases. Germline V gene sequence: CDR1 LNHNV, CDR2 YYDKDF (reference sequence). This CDR3 is built from 15 residues.

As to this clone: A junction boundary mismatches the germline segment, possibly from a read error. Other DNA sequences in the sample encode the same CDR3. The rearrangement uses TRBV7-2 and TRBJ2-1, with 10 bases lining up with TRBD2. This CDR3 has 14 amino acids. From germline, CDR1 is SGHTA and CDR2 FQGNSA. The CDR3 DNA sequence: TGTGCCAGCAGCCTAGCGGGGGCCTACAATGAGCAGTTCTTC. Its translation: CASSLAGAYNEQFF.

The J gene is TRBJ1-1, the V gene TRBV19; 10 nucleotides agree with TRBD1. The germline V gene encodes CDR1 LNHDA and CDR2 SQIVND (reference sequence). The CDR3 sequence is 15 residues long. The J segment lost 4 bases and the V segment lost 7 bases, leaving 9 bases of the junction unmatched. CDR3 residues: CASTDGDRGITEAFF. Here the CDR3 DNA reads TGTGCCAGTACCGACGGGGACAGGGGAATCACTGAAGCTTTCTTT.

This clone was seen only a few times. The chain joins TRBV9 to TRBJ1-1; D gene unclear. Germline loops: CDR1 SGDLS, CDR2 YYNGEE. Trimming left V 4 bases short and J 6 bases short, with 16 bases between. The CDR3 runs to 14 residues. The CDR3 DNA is TGTGCCAGCAGCCTTCTGTCTCAGGTACCTGAAGCTTTCTTT. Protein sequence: CASSLLSQVPEAFF.

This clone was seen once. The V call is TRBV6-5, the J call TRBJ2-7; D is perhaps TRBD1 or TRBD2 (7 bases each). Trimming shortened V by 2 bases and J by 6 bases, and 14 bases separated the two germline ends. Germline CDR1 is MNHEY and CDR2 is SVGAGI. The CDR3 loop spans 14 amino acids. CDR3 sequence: CASSYNPGGGEQYF. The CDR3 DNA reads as TGTGCCAGCAGTTACAATCCAGGGGGGGGCGAGCAGTACTTC.

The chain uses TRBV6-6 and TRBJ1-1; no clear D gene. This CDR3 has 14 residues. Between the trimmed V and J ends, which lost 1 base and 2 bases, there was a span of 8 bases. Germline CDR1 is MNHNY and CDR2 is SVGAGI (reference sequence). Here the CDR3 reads CASSYLGVNTEAFF. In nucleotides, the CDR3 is TGTGCCAGCAGTTACTTGGGAGTCAACACTGAAGCTTTCTTT.

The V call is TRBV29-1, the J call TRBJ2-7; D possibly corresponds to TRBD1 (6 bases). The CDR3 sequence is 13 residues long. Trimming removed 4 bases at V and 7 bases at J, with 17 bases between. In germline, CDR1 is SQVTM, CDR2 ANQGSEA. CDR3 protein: CSVGNRARGEQYF. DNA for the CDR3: TGCAGCGTTGGTAACAGGGCGAGGGGGGAGCAGTACTTC.

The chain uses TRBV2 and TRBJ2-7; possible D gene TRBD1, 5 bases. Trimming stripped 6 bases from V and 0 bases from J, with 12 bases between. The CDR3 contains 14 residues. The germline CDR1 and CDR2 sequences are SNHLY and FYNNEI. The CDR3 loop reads CASSPTETSYEQYF. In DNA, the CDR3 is TGTGCCAGCAGCCCGACAGAGACCTCCTACGAGCAGTACTTC.

In DNA, the CDR3 is TGTGCCAGCAGCTTTGCAGGGGGCTTTTACGAGCAGTACTTC. Translated: CASSFAGGFYEQYF. The chain joins TRBV7-8 to TRBJ2-7, with TRBD1 matching over 8 bases. J lost 4 bases, V lost 3 bases, and 5 bases had no gene match. This CDR3 region has 14 residues. Per germline, CDR1 SGHVS and CDR2 FQNEAQ. The full variable domain, in which reference TRBV7-8 and TRBJ2-7 provide the parts outside the CDR3, is GAGVSQSPRYKVAKRGQDVALRCDPISGHVSLFWYQQALGQGPEFLTYFQNEAQLDKSGLPSDRFFAERPEGSVSTLKIQRTQQEDSAVYLCASSFAGGFYEQYFGPGTRLTVT.

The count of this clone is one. The DNA of the CDR3 is TGTGCCAGCAGTGAAGGGACAGGGCCCACTGAAGCTTTCTTT. Amino acid sequence: CASSEGTGPTEAFF. The V gene is TRBV6-1, the J gene TRBJ1-1; 8 bases are a match to TRBD1. This CDR3 comprises 14 residues. The germline gives CDR1 MNHNS, CDR2 SASEGT. V shed 1 base and J 4 bases; nucleotides not matched to a gene: 2.

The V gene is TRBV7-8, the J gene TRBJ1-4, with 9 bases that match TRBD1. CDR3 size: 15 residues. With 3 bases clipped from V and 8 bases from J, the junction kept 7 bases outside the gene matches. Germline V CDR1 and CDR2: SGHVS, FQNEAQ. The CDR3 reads CASSFRDREYEKLFF. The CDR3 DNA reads TGTGCCAGCAGCTTCCGGGACAGGGAATACGAAAAACTGTTTTTT.

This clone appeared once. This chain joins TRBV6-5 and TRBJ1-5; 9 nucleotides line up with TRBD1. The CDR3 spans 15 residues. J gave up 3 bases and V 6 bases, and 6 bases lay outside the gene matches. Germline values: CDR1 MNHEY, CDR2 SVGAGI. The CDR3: CASSPTGGLNQPQHF. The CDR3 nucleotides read TGTGCCAGCAGCCCTACAGGGGGCCTCAATCAGCCCCAGCATTTT.

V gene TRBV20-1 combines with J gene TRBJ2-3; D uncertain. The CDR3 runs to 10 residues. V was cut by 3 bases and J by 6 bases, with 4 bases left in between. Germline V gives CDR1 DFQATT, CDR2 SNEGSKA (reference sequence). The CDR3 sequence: CSASRDTQYF. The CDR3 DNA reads TGCAGTGCTAGTCGGGATACGCAGTATTTT.

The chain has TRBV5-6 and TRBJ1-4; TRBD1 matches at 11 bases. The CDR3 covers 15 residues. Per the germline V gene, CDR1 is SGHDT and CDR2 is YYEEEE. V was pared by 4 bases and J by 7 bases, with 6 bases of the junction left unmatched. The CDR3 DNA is TGTGCCAGCAGCCTTCCGGGGACAGGGGGTGAAAAACTGTTTTTT. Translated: CASSLPGTGGEKLFF.

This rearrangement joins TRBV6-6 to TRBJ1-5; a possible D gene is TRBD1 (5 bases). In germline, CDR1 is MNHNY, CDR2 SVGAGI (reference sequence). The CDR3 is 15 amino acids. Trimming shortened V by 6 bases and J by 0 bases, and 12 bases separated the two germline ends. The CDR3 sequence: CASSRDANSNQPQHF. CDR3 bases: TGTGCCAGCAGCCGGGACGCAAATAGCAATCAGCCCCAGCATTTT.

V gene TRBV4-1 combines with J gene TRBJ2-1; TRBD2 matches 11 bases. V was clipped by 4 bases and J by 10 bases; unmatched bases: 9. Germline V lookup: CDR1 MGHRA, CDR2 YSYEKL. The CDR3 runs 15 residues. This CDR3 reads CASSPTSGGVLEQFF. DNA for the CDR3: TGCGCCAGCAGCCCAACTAGCGGGGGAGTATTAGAGCAGTTCTTC.

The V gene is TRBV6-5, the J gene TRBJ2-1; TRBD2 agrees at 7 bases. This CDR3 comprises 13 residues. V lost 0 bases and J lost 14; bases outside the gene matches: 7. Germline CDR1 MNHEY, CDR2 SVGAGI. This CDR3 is CASSYSRDYREFF. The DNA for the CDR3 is TGTGCCAGCAGTTACTCACGGGACTATCGGGAGTTCTTC.